This entry describes one T cell receptor (beta chain). From germline, CDR1 is MNHNS and CDR2 SASEGT. V lost 2 bases, J lost 10 bases, and 15 bases lay in between. CDR3 size: 15 residues. The data derive from a study of blood T cell repertoires in COVID-19. Per the original data handling: Quantification of nucleated cells was approximated via reference gene primer amplification. Data came from immunoSEQ multiplex PCR; TCRdb stores just in-frame clones and leaves some out. Clonal size and the V and J genes are those of that table, whereas D and trimming came from the DNA. Of a few hundred thousand clones listed, roughly 88% are singletons.

The clonotype was recovered from a woman aged 45-59 years with active or convalescent COVID-19. The chain recombines TRBV6-1 with TRBJ1-6; no reliable D call. The sample consisted of peripheral blood. CDR3 coding DNA: TGTGCCAGCAGTGAATTTGAGGGAAATCTCTCACCCCTCCACTTT. Protein product: CASSEFEGNLSPLHF.